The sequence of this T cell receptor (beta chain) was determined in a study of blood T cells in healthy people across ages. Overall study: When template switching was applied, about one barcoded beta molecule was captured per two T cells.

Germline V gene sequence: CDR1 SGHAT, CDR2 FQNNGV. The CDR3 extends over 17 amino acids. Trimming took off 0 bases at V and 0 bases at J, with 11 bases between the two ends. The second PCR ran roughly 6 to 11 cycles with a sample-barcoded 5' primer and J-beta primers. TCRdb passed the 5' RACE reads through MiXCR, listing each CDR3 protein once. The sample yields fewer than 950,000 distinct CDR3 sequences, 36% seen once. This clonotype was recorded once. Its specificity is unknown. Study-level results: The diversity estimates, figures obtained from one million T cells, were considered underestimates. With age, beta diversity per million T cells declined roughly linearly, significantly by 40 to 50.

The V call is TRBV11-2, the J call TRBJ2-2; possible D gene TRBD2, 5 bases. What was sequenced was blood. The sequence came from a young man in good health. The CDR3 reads CASSLERPGTNTGELFF. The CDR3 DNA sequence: TGTGCCAGCAGCTTAGAAAGGCCGGGGACGAACACCGGGGAGCTGTTTTTT.